One and the same sample provided the 9 T cell receptor beta chains below, sequenced in a study of blood T cell repertoires in COVID-19. TCRdb's copy holds only in-frame clones and misses some; the assay was immunoSEQ multiplex PCR. The sample includes about 170,000 clones, about four fifths of them seen just once. Sequences were obtained from peripheral blood. The receptor set was obtained from a woman of 80 years or more with acute or convalescent COVID-19.

The CDR3 spells CASSPLDRVNYNEQFF. The CDR3 DNA reads as TGTGCCAGCAGTCCATTGGACAGGGTAAACTACAATGAGCAGTTCTTC. V gene TRBV2 combines with J gene TRBJ2-1; 8 bases are shared with TRBD1. V shed 5 bases, J shed 3 bases, and the junction held 9 bases outside the gene matches. The germline CDR1 and CDR2 sequences are SNHLY and FYNNEI. The CDR3 spans 16 residues.

This chain uses TRBV6-5 with TRBJ1-1; D is possibly TRBD1 (6 bases). This CDR3 is 13 amino acids long. Trimming cost V 5 bases and J 1 base, with 8 bases left between them. Germline V gene sequence: CDR1 MNHEY, CDR2 SVGAGI. CDR3 nucleotides: TGTGCCAGCAGTCAGGGGAGGAACACTGAAGCTTTCTTT. As protein: CASSQGRNTEAFF.

The chain links TRBV3-1 (or the pseudogene TRBV3-2) to TRBJ2-5, with 9 bases aligning to TRBD2. Trimming took 6 bases from V and 1 from J; bases not matched to a gene: 9. Germline CDR1 LGHDT, CDR2 YNNKEL (reference sequence). The length of the CDR3 is 16 residues. The CDR3 coding sequence is TGTGCCAGCAGTCGCCTTAGCGGGGGAATCCAAGAGACCCAGTACTTC. Encoded protein: CASSRLSGGIQETQYF.

This chain joins TRBV7-2 and TRBJ1-1; D is uncertain. CDR1 SGHTA and CDR2 FQGNSA come from the germline V gene. The V end lost 7 bases, the J end lost 0 bases, and 15 bases lay between the germline ends. The CDR3 consists of 15 residues. The CDR3 loop is CASTSFRVMNTEAFF. The CDR3 DNA sequence: TGTGCCAGCACCTCATTTCGGGTCATGAACACTGAAGCTTTCTTT. The full variable domain, in which reference TRBV7-2 and TRBJ1-1 provide the parts outside the CDR3, is GAGVSQSPSNKVTEKGKDVELRCDPISGHTALYWYRQSLGQGLEFLIYFQGNSAPDKSGLPSDRFSAERTGGSVSTLTIQRTQQEDSAVYLCASTSFRVMNTEAFFGQGTRLTVV.

The CDR3 is CSASRPPGQSSYEQYF. CDR3 in DNA: TGCAGTGCTAGTAGGCCCCCGGGACAGAGTTCCTACGAGCAGTACTTC. The V and J genes are TRBV20-1 and TRBJ2-7; 7 bases are a match to TRBD1. Trimming took 3 bases from V and 1 from J; bases not matched to a gene: 12. The germline CDR1 and CDR2 sequences are DFQATT and SNEGSKA (reference sequence). CDR3 length: 16 amino acids.

The chain combines TRBV5-8 with TRBJ1-2; weak D call: TRBD1 (5 bases). The length of the CDR3 is 13 residues. Germline lookup yields CDR1 SGHTS and CDR2 YDEGEE. V shed 2 bases and J shed 4 bases, with 9 bases lying between them. The DNA for the CDR3 is TGTGCCAGCAGCTTAACGGGGGTCTATGGCTACACCTTC. Translation: CASSLTGVYGYTF.

V gene TRBV19 combines with J gene TRBJ2-1; possibly TRBD2 for D (6 bases). The CDR3 consists of 12 residues. Germline values: CDR1 LNHDA, CDR2 SQIVND (reference sequence). V was pared by 6 bases and J by 4 bases, with 7 bases between. CDR3 residues: CASSRGYNEQFF. CDR3 DNA sequence: TGTGCCAGTAGCCGGGGGTACAATGAGCAGTTCTTC.

This clone came up a few times. The chain combines TRBV3-1 (or the pseudogene TRBV3-2) with TRBJ1-3; tentative D call: TRBD1 (5 bases). Germline V gene sequence: CDR1 LGHDT, CDR2 YNNKEL (reference sequence). Trimming shortened V by 4 bases and J by 2 bases, and 24 bases separated the two germline ends. The CDR3 totals 19 residues. CDR3: CASSPTGRELRSPGNTIYF. The CDR3 nucleotides read TGTGCCAGCAGCCCGACCGGCAGGGAACTAAGAAGCCCTGGAAACACCATATATTTT.

The chain carries TRBV29-1 and TRBJ2-2; 7 nucleotides align to TRBD1. The CDR3 is 13 residues long. Germline loops: CDR1 SQVTM, CDR2 ANQGSEA. J gave up 1 base and V 7 bases, and 3 bases lay outside the gene matches. As DNA, the CDR3 is TGCAGCGGGGGACAGATGAACACCGGGGAGCTGTTTTTT. Its protein product is CSGGQMNTGELFF.